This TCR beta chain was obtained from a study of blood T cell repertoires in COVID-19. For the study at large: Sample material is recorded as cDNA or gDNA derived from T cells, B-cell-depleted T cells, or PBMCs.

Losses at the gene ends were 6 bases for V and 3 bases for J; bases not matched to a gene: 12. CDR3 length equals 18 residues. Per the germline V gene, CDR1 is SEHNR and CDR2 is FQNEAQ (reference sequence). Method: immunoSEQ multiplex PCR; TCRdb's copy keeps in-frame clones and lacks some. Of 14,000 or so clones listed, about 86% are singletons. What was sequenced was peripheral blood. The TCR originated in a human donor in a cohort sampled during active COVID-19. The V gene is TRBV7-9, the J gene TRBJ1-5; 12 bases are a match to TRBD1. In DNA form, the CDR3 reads TGTGCCAGCAGTCTGAACCCGGGACAGGGGGCCTACAATCAGCCCCAGCATTTT. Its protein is CASSLNPGQGAYNQPQHF. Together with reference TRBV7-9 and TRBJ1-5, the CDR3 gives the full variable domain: DTGVSQNPRHKITKRGQNVTFRCDPISEHNRLYWYRQTLGQGPEFLTYFQNEAQLEKSRLLSDRFSAERPKGSFSTLEIQRTEQGDSAMYLCASSLNPGQGAYNQPQHFGDGTRLSIL.